What follows describes a single T cell receptor beta chain. The sample originates from a study of blood T cell repertoires in COVID-19. In the study's own analysis: By means of reference gene primer amplification, nucleated cell counts were estimated. TCRdb keeps only in-frame clones here, not all; method: immunoSEQ multiplex PCR. For V, J and clone size, that table is used; D and trimming come from the DNA. The sample holds more than 80,000 clones, 82% seen once. The CDR3 has 15 amino acids. The V end lost 4 bases, the J end lost 0 bases, and 10 bases lay between the germline ends. Germline loops: CDR1 LGHDT, CDR2 YNNKEL (reference sequence).

The chain couples TRBV3-1 (or the pseudogene TRBV3-2) to TRBJ2-1; D is possibly TRBD2 (6 bases). The clonotype was recovered from a man over 45 with active or convalescent COVID-19. Sequences were obtained from peripheral blood. CDR3 sequence (DNA): TGTGCCAGCAGCCTAGCGGACCCCTCCTACAATGAGCAGTTCTTC. Translation: CASSLADPSYNEQFF.